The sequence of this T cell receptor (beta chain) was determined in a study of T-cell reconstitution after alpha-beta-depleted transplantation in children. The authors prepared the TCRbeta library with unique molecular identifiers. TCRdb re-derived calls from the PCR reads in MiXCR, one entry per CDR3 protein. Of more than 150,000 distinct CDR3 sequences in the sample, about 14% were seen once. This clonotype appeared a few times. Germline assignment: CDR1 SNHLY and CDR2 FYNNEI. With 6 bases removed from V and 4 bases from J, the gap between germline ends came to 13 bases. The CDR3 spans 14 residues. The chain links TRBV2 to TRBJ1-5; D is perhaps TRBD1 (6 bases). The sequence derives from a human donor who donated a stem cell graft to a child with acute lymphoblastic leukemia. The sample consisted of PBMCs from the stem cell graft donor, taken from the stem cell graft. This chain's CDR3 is CASSGDTENQPQHF. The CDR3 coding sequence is TGTGCCAGCAGCGGGGACACCGAAAATCAGCCCCAGCATTTT.